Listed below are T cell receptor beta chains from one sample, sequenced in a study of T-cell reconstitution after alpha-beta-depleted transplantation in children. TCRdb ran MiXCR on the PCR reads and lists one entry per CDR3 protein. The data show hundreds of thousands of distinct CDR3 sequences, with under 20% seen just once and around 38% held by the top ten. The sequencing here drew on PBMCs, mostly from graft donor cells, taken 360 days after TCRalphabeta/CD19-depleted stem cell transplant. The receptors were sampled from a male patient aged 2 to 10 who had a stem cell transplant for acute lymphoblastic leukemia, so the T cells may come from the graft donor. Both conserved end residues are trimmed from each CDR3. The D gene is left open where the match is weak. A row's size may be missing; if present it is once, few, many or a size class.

cdr3_aa: SASLGRVAVPYEQY; clone_size: -; v_call: TRBV20-1; d_call: -
cdr3_aa: ASGTSGYYNEQF; clone_size: few; v_call: TRBV28; d_call: TRBD2
cdr3_aa: ASRPGQGSSPLH; clone_size: few; v_call: TRBV2; d_call: TRBD1
cdr3_aa: ASSPGTGLASGYNEQF; clone_size: many; v_call: TRBV6-2/TRBV6-3; d_call: TRBD2
cdr3_aa: SARRGWWYNEQF; clone_size: many; v_call: TRBV20-1; d_call: -
cdr3_aa: AISPTGENNSPLH; clone_size: few; v_call: TRBV10-3; d_call: TRBD1
cdr3_aa: ASSLSGYRSLSGANVLT; clone_size: -; v_call: TRBV27; d_call: -
cdr3_aa: ASRIPGQTAKNIQY; clone_size: -; v_call: TRBV11-2; d_call: TRBD1
cdr3_aa: ASSPAGYSGANVLT; clone_size: -; v_call: TRBV18; d_call: -
cdr3_aa: ASSISGTSGRTSNEQF; clone_size: -; v_call: TRBV19; d_call: TRBD2
cdr3_aa: ASRFAGDHNEQF; clone_size: many; v_call: TRBV5-1; d_call: TRBD2